These 20 T cell receptor beta chains share one sample of origin, sequenced in a study of molecular identifiers for immune sequencing clone quantification. TCRdb reprocessed the PCR reads with MiXCR, giving one entry per CDR3 protein. The sample carries 80,000 to 95,000 distinct CDR3 sequences, 19% recorded once. Input material: naive CD8+ T cells from blood, with Jurkat cell RNA spiked in. As for subset: FACS-sorted CD8+CD4-CCR7+CD45RA+ naive T cells. The source is a human donor in good health. Some libraries in this study had Jurkat cell RNA spiked in.

This clonotype was seen a few times. A single base separates this from a much larger clone, so it may be a read error. The chain has TRBV12-3 or TRBV12-4 and TRBJ2-3; 7 nucleotides align to TRBD1. The V gene end was trimmed by 5 bases and the J gene end by 0 bases; junction bases not matched to a gene: 5. CDR3 length: 15 amino acids. CDR3 loop: CASSARGSSTDTQYF. CDR3 bases: TGTGCCAGCAGTGCCAGGGGGTCTAGCACAGATACGCAGTATTTT.

Many counts were recorded for this clonotype. The gene calls are TRBV12-3 or TRBV12-4 and TRBJ2-5, with D hard to call. Trimming left V 3 bases short and J 3 bases short, with 8 bases between. This CDR3 is 13 amino acids long. The CDR3 is CASSFSSKETQYF. The CDR3 DNA sequence: TGTGCCAGCAGTTTTAGCAGCAAAGAGACCCAGTACTTC.

This clonotype was counted many times. CDR3 sequence: CATSDRTGVHTDTQYF. The CDR3 DNA reads as TGTGCCACCAGTGACCGGACAGGGGTCCACACAGATACGCAGTATTTT. The chain combines TRBV24-1 with TRBJ2-3, with 9 bases aligning to TRBD1. In germline, CDR1 is KGHDR, CDR2 SFDVKD. There are 16 residues in the CDR3. V gave up 4 bases and J gave up 2 bases; unmatched junction bases: 6.

This clonotype was observed many times. This sequence joins TRBV7-2 and TRBJ2-5; 8 bases agree with TRBD2. Germline V lookup: CDR1 SGHTA, CDR2 FQGNSA. V lost 3 bases and J lost 4; bases outside the gene matches: 10. The CDR3 is 16 amino acids. CDR3 bases: TGTGCCAGCAGCTTTTTCTCCGGGAGGGCCTTAGAGACCCAGTACTTC. Its translation is CASSFFSGRALETQYF.

This clonotype came up many times. This rearrangement joins TRBV27 to TRBJ2-2, with TRBD1 matching over 7 bases. This CDR3 has 16 amino acids. Germline-derived CDR1 and CDR2 are MNHEY and SMNVEV (reference sequence). V was clipped by 8 bases and J by 0 bases; unmatched bases: 9. CDR3 in amino acids: CASSGTVFPNTGELFF. The CDR3 DNA reads TGTGCCAGCTCCGGGACAGTTTTTCCGAACACCGGGGAGCTGTTTTTT.

This clonotype was seen at least ten times. In DNA, the CDR3 is TGTGCCAGCAGTTACACAGTCGATGTTGCAACTAATGAAAAACTGTTTTTT. The encoded protein is CASSYTVDVATNEKLFF. This chain uses TRBV6-5 with TRBJ1-4, with no clear D. The CDR3 totals 17 residues. V lost 2 bases and J lost 0, with 13 bases in between. Germline CDR1 is MNHEY and CDR2 is SVGAGI.

In this sample, this clonotype turned up many times. The chain has TRBV4-1 and TRBJ2-7; either TRBD1 or TRBD2 may supply D (5 bases each). Trimming shortened V by 1 base and J by 2 bases, and 12 bases separated the two germline ends. The CDR3 runs 15 residues. Germline V CDR1 and CDR2: MGHRA, YSYEKL. CDR3 protein: CASSQVRDEAYEQYF. Written as DNA, the CDR3 is TGCGCCAGCAGCCAAGTTCGGGACGAAGCCTACGAGCAGTACTTC.

This clonotype showed up many times. The V and J genes are TRBV30 and TRBJ2-4; D is unresolved. Germline CDR1 GTSNPN, CDR2 SVGIG (reference sequence). Trimming left V 2 bases short and J 2 bases short, with 4 bases between. The CDR3 is made up of 12 amino acids. The CDR3 sequence is CAWSSSKNIQYF. In nucleotides, the CDR3 is TGTGCCTGGAGTTCCTCCAAAAACATTCAGTACTTC. The complete variable domain, with remaining parts taken from reference TRBV30 and TRBJ2-4, reads SQTIHQWPATLVQPVGSPLSLECTVEGTSNPNLYWYRQAAGRGLQLLFYSVGIGQISSEVPQNLSASRPQDRQFILSSKKLLLSDSGFYLCAWSSSKNIQYFGAGTRLSVL.

This clonotype showed up just once. A single base separates this from a much larger clone, so it may be a read error. This rearrangement joins TRBV6-4 to TRBJ2-1; TRBD2 aligns across 7 bases. Per germline, CDR1 MRHNA and CDR2 SNTAGT. CDR3 length equals 16 residues. The CDR3 sequence is CASGDSQGRAYNEQFF. As DNA, the CDR3 is TGTGCCAGCGGTGACTCGCAAGGGAGGGCCTACAATGAGCAGTTCTTC.

Turning to this clonotype: Since a much larger clone is just one base distant, this may be a read error. This sequence joins TRBV4-3 and TRBJ1-2; D perhaps matches TRBD1 (5 bases). V gave up 0 bases and J gave up 8 bases, with 19 bases separating them. This CDR3 has 16 amino acids. Germline values: CDR1 LGHNA, CDR2 YSLEER. The CDR3 DNA reads TGCGCCAGCAGCCAAGATTCCGGGGGAAGGCCCACAGGCTACACCTTC. This encodes CASSQDSGGRPTGYTF.

This clonotype showed up many times. The genes are TRBV15 and TRBJ1-3, with 7 bases fitting TRBD1. V trimming: 0 bases; J trimming: 2 bases; junction bases outside the gene matches: 1. Germline V lookup: CDR1 LNHNV, CDR2 YYDKDF (reference sequence). The CDR3 has 15 amino acids. The CDR3: CATSRDRGTGNTIYF. CDR3 DNA: TGTGCCACCAGCAGAGACAGGGGGACTGGAAACACCATATATTTT.

This clonotype was counted many times. This rearrangement joins TRBV11-2 to TRBJ1-1; D is undetermined. Trimming removed 4 bases at V and 2 bases at J, with 8 bases between. CDR1 SGHAT and CDR2 FQNNGV come from the germline V gene. This CDR3 is built from 13 residues. This CDR3 reads CASSSYSNTEAFF. CDR3 nucleotide sequence: TGTGCCAGCAGCTCCTACAGTAACACTGAAGCTTTCTTT.

A note on this clonotype: This could be a read error, since a much larger clone is one nucleotide away. The chain employs TRBV7-9 and TRBJ2-7; 8 bases are shared with TRBD1. V lost 6 bases and J lost 7; bases outside the gene matches: 17. The CDR3 has 16 residues. Germline assignment: CDR1 SEHNR and CDR2 FQNEAQ (reference sequence). The CDR3 spells CASRPASGQAPWEQYF. Here the CDR3 DNA reads TGTGCCAGCAGGCCGGCGTCGGGACAGGCCCCTTGGGAGCAGTACTTC. The full variable domain, its missing parts supplied by reference TRBV7-9 and TRBJ2-7, is DTGVSQNPRHKITKRGQNVTFRCDPISEHNRLYWYRQTLGQGPEFLTYFQNEAQLEKSRLLSDRFSAERPKGSFSTLEIQRTEQGDSAMYLCASRPASGQAPWEQYFGPGTRLTVT.

About this clonotype itself: A much larger clonotype is one base distant, so this may be a read error. The rearrangement joins TRBV4-2 to TRBJ2-7, with 10 positions matching TRBD1. The CDR3 sequence is 14 residues long. J lost 6 bases, V lost 2 bases, and 4 bases had no gene match. Germline V CDR1 and CDR2: LGHNA, YNFKEQ. In DNA form, the CDR3 reads TGTGCCAGCAGCCAACCGGGACAGGGGAGCGAGCAGTACTTC. It is translated as CASSQPGQGSEQYF.

This clonotype was recorded at least ten times. DNA for the CDR3: TGTGCCATCAGGGAGAAGGAAGGTACTGAAGCTTTCTTT. Translated, it gives CAIREKEGTEAFF. This rearrangement joins TRBV10-3 to TRBJ1-1; no clear D. The CDR3 loop spans 13 amino acids. Trimming cost V 6 bases and J 5 bases, with 13 bases left between them. Germline V gene lookup returns CDR1 ENHRY and CDR2 SYGVKD.

To note about this clonotype: A much larger clone is a single base away; this may be a read error. The gene calls are TRBV19 and TRBJ2-1, with 7 bases identical to TRBD2. The CDR3 extends over 13 amino acids. CDR1 LNHDA and CDR2 SQIVND come from the germline V gene (reference sequence). The CDR3 sequence is CASSTGLGNVQFF. The CDR3 DNA is TGTGCCAGTAGTACCGGACTAGGCAATGTGCAGTTCTTC.

The table lists this clonotype with many counts. The chain joins TRBV28 to TRBJ2-3; TRBD2 matches 11 bases. V trimming: 2 bases; J trimming: 4 bases; junction bases outside the gene matches: 11. Germline loops: CDR1 MDHEN, CDR2 SYDVKM. The CDR3 has 18 amino acids. The CDR3 region is CASSLVKTSGMLADTQYF. The CDR3 DNA reads TGTGCCAGCAGTTTAGTTAAGACTAGCGGGATGCTTGCAGATACGCAGTATTTT.

This clonotype appeared many times. CDR3 in DNA: TGTGCCACCAGTGATTTAGGGAGCTACAATGAGCAGTTCTTC. Translation gives CATSDLGSYNEQFF. The chain has TRBV24-1 and TRBJ2-1; D perhaps matches TRBD2 (5 bases). The CDR3 spans 14 residues. V was trimmed by 1 base and J by 3 bases, leaving 6 bases between them. Germline V CDR1 and CDR2: KGHDR, SFDVKD.

The chain is built from TRBV27 and TRBJ2-3; 8 nucleotides agree with TRBD1. The CDR3 sequence is 19 residues long. J gave up 2 bases and V 6 bases, and 19 bases lay outside the gene matches. Germline assignment: CDR1 MNHEY and CDR2 SMNVEV (reference sequence). The DNA of the CDR3 is TGTGCCAGCAGCCGACCAACCGGGACAGGCATATACTACACAGATACGCAGTATTTT. This encodes CASSRPTGTGIYYTDTQYF.

This clonotype was counted a few times. This chain links TRBV6-1 with TRBJ2-7; unclear D gene. Trimming took 1 base from V and 3 from J, leaving 16 bases between them. Germline values: CDR1 MNHNS, CDR2 SASEGT. This CDR3 is built from 16 residues. CDR3 bases: TGTGCCAGCAGTGAAGTGGGCAGGAACCCCCTCTACGAGCAGTACTTC. Protein product: CASSEVGRNPLYEQYF.